Presented here are 6 T cell receptor beta chains from one specimen sequenced in a study of early T cells in non-severe SARS-CoV-2 infection. TCRdb re-analysed the 5' RACE reads in MiXCR, keeping a single row per CDR3 protein. The table has more than 50,000 distinct CDR3 sequences, approximately 12% seen once. The sequencing here drew on whole blood, taken at baseline. The receptors shown here come from an adult who was a healthcare worker with PCR-confirmed SARS-CoV-2 infection or an uninfected control (not recorded which).

The genes are TRBV6-1 and TRBJ2-1, with D possibly TRBD1 on 6 matching bases. CDR1 MNHNS and CDR2 SASEGT come from the germline V gene. The V and J ends lost 10 bases and 9 bases respectively, with 19 bases between them. The CDR3 consists of 13 residues. CDR3 DNA sequence: TGTGCCACCCTTAAGGGACACATGGGTGAGCAGTTCTTC. Translating it yields CATLKGHMGEQFF.

The V call is TRBV6-6, the J call TRBJ1-4; 9 nucleotides align to TRBD1. The CDR3 is 15 residues long. Germline assignment: CDR1 MNHNY and CDR2 SVGAGI (reference sequence). V trimming: 4 bases; J trimming: 5 bases; junction bases outside the gene matches: 5. CDR3 protein: CASSFLDRGNEKLFF. The CDR3 nucleotides are TGTGCCAGCAGTTTCCTCGACAGGGGGAATGAAAAACTGTTTTTT.

This clonotype was detected ten times or more. The chain has TRBV11-2 and TRBJ2-5, with D perhaps TRBD2 (6 bases). Trimming removed 7 bases at V and 4 bases at J, with 13 bases between. The germline V gene encodes CDR1 SGHAT and CDR2 FQNNGV. This CDR3 region has 13 residues. In DNA, the CDR3 is TGTGCCAGCATCCGGGACTTCCCAGAGACCCAGTACTTC. It is translated as CASIRDFPETQYF.

The chain couples TRBV7-2 to TRBJ1-1, with a tentative D call TRBD1 (6 bases). CDR1 and CDR2 (germline): SGHTA, FQGNSA. V was cut by 1 base and J by 8 bases, with 11 bases left in between. CDR3 length: 13 amino acids. The CDR3: CASSLEQGREAFF. The CDR3 nucleotides are TGTGCCAGCAGCTTAGAACAGGGACGCGAAGCTTTCTTT. Variable domain in full (rest from reference TRBV7-2 and TRBJ1-1): GAGVSQSPSNKVTEKGKDVELRCDPISGHTALYWYRQSLGQGLEFLIYFQGNSAPDKSGLPSDRFSAERTGGSVSTLTIQRTQQEDSAVYLCASSLEQGREAFFGQGTRLTVV.

CDR3 protein: CASSEEAISNQPQHF. DNA for the CDR3: TGTGCCAGCAGTGAAGAAGCTATAAGCAATCAGCCCCAGCATTTT. The V gene is TRBV2, the J gene TRBJ1-5; D is unresolved. Trimming left V 1 base short and J 1 base short, with 8 bases between. CDR1 is SNHLY and CDR2 is FYNNEI in the germline V gene. The CDR3 covers 15 residues.

The sample holds a few counts of this clonotype. This rearrangement joins TRBV18 to TRBJ1-6; tentative D call: TRBD1 (6 bases). This CDR3 has 16 amino acids. The germline V and J ends were trimmed by 3 bases and 4 bases, with 13 bases remaining between them. The germline V gene encodes CDR1 KGHSH and CDR2 LQKENI. The CDR3: CASSPNEGGYNSPLHF. As DNA, the CDR3 is TGTGCCAGCTCACCGAACGAAGGGGGGTATAATTCACCCCTCCACTTT.